This T cell receptor (beta chain) was identified during a study of breast tumors, draining lymph nodes, adjacent tissues. Findings and caveats of the study: Luminal-like breast cancer showed significantly greater tumor-nontumor repertoire similarity than basal-like breast cancer did. Findings are consistent with lymph node origin and intratumoral expansion of most tumor T cells. The lymph node origin of tumor T cells was framed as consistent with a hypothesis, not demonstrated. Tumor repertoires ranked between lymph nodes and nontumor tissue in diversity, with V and J gene preferences.

TCRdb re-called the multiplex PCR reads with MiXCR, one entry per CDR3 protein. The table records around 230,000 distinct CDR3 sequences, about a third of them present only once. This clonotype was recorded at least ten times. Its specificity is unknown. One junction end does not reproduce the germline sequence, and a read error may be involved. The lymph nodes were axillary draining lymph nodes from breast cancer patients. Germline V gene sequence: CDR1 MNHEY, CDR2 SVGAGI. The CDR3 loop spans 15 amino acids. This TCR derives from a female donor with breast cancer. Some clones in this sample may be carry-over from other donors' samples. The source material was axillary lymph node tissue. The rearrangement links TRBV6-5 to TRBJ2-7; the D gene is possibly TRBD1 (6 bases). The CDR3 coding sequence is TGTGCCAGCAGTCACTCGATCTACAGGGCTTACGAGCAGTACTTC. This sequence encodes CASSHSIYRAYEQYF.